This T cell receptor beta chain is drawn from a study of blood T cell repertoires in COVID-19. Study-wide context: Some COVID-19 samples were acute and others convalescent; all came from the United States, Italy and Spain.

Measured with immunoSEQ multiplex PCR; TCRdb has only the in-frame clones, and not every one. The data contain 130,000 to 150,000 clones, more than 75% of them seen just once; the ten biggest clones take up 5.5% to 7.5%. The source of this sequence is a man at least 80 years old with acute or convalescent COVID-19. Input material: peripheral blood.

The CDR3 protein is CASSEIAGNGANVLTF. The CDR3 region has the DNA TGCGCCAGCAGTGAGATAGCAGGGAACGGGGCCAACGTCCTGACTTTC. The chain combines TRBV10-1 with TRBJ2-6; TRBD1 might be the D (5 bases). The CDR3 is 16 residues long. V shed 2 bases and J shed 4 bases, with 12 bases lying between them. Germline CDR1 reads WNHNN; CDR2 reads SYGVQD (reference sequence).